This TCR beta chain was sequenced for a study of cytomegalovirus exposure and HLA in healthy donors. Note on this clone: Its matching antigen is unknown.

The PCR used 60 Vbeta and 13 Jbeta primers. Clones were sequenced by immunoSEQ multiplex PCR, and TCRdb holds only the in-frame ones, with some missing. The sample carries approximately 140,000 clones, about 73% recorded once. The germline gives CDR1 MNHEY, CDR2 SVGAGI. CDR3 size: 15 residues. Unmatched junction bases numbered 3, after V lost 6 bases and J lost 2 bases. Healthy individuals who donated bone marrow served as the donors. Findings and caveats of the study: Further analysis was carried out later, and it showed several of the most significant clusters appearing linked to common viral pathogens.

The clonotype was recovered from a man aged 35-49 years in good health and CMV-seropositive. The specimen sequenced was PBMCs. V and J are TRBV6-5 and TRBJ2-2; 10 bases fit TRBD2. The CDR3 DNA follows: TGTGCCAGCAGCAGGACTAGCGGTAACACCGGGGAGCTGTTTTTT. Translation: CASSRTSGNTGELFF.